Each of the 9 T cell receptor beta chains below was sequenced from the same sample in a study of blood T cell repertoires in COVID-19. The repertoire was sequenced with immunoSEQ multiplex PCR; TCRdb's copy has only in-frame clones and lacks some. The data contain 250,000 to 350,000 clones, 92% of them seen just once; the ten biggest clones take up about a fifth. Material for sequencing was PBMCs or T cells enriched from blood (not recorded which). The receptors were gathered from a woman younger than 45 who had recovered from COVID-19.

This rearrangement joins TRBV6-5 to TRBJ2-7, with 7 bases aligning to TRBD1. Trimming at V came to 0 bases and at J to 3 bases, leaving 8 bases not matched to a gene. The CDR3 contains 16 residues. Germline V gene data show CDR1 as MNHEY and CDR2 as SVGAGI. The CDR3 DNA follows: TGTGCCAGCAGTTACTCGGTACCGGGACAGCACTACGAGCAGTACTTC. It translates to CASSYSVPGQHYEQYF.

The V and J genes are TRBV5-6 and TRBJ1-3; TRBD1 aligns across 7 bases. Germline CDR1 is SGHDT and CDR2 is YYEEEE. The CDR3 sequence is 15 residues long. The V gene end was trimmed by 1 base and the J gene end by 2 bases; junction bases not matched to a gene: 3. CDR3 protein: CASSLKTGPGNTIYF. The CDR3 DNA reads TGTGCCAGCAGCTTGAAGACAGGGCCTGGAAACACCATATATTTT. Drawing the rest from reference TRBV5-6 and TRBJ1-3, the complete variable domain is DAGVTQSPTHLIKTRGQQVTLRCSPKSGHDTVSWYQQALGQGPQFIFQYYEEEERQRGNFPDRFSGHQFPNYSSELNVNALLLGDSALYLCASSLKTGPGNTIYFGEGSWLTVV.

This chain joins TRBV11-3 and TRBJ2-3; 10 nucleotides line up with TRBD1. Germline-derived CDR1 and CDR2 are SGHNT and YENEEA. This CDR3 region has 17 residues. Trimming took 4 bases from V and 4 from J; bases not matched to a gene: 11. CDR3 residues: CASSWPRTGGPSDTQYF. The CDR3 nucleotides read TGTGCCAGCAGCTGGCCACGGACAGGGGGGCCCTCAGATACGCAGTATTTT.

The chain recombines TRBV5-5 with TRBJ1-3; D call uncertain. The CDR3 loop spans 13 amino acids. Germline V lookup: CDR1 SGHKS, CDR2 YYEKEE (reference sequence). V lost 0 bases and J lost 6, with 7 bases in between. The CDR3 DNA reads TGTGCCAGCAGCTTGGAACTTAAAAACACCATATATTTT. It encodes CASSLELKNTIYF.

The chain couples TRBV6-5 to TRBJ1-1; no definite D call. In germline, CDR1 is MNHEY, CDR2 SVGAGI. The CDR3 length is 13 residues. With 2 bases removed from V and 3 bases from J, the gap between germline ends came to 7 bases. The chain's CDR3 is CASSYGGDTEAFF. The CDR3, as DNA: TGTGCCAGCAGTTACGGCGGGGACACTGAAGCTTTCTTT.

The chain employs TRBV27 and TRBJ2-3; 9 bases match TRBD2. Germline CDR1 reads MNHEY; CDR2 reads SMNVEV (reference sequence). This CDR3 spans 14 amino acids. Losses at the gene ends were 10 bases for V and 8 bases for J; bases not matched to a gene: 13. This CDR3 reads CATTRREGITTQYF. The CDR3 DNA reads as TGTGCCACCACCAGGCGGGAGGGCATCACTACGCAGTATTTT.

The rearrangement joins TRBV18 to TRBJ1-3; 7 bases map to TRBD1. CDR3 length equals 12 residues. Germline V lookup: CDR1 KGHSH, CDR2 LQKENI. The V gene end was trimmed by 2 bases and the J gene end by 10 bases; junction bases not matched to a gene: 2. The DNA of the CDR3 is TGTGCCAGCTCACCATCAGGGGGAACCATATATTTT. This sequence encodes CASSPSGGTIYF. Looking up the rest from reference TRBV18 and TRBJ1-3 gives the full variable domain: NAGVMQNPRHLVRRRGQEARLRCSPMKGHSHVYWYRQLPEEGLKFMVYLQKENIIDESGMPKERFSAEFPKEGPSILRIQQVVRGDSAAYFCASSPSGGTIYFGEGSWLTVV.

The chain joins TRBV4-1 to TRBJ1-4; the D gene is possibly TRBD1 (6 bases). The CDR3 is made up of 15 amino acids. The V gene's germline CDR1 is MGHRA and CDR2 YSYEKL. Trimming removed 1 base at V and 8 bases at J, with 14 bases between. The CDR3 reads CASSQGGQGREKLFF. CDR3 in DNA: TGCGCCAGCAGCCAAGGCGGGCAGGGGAGAGAAAAACTGTTTTTT.

In this sample, this clone turned up once. The J gene is TRBJ2-1, the V gene TRBV6-5, with D tentatively TRBD2 (6 bases). Germline V gives CDR1 MNHEY, CDR2 SVGAGI. V was trimmed by 6 bases and J by 12 bases, leaving 15 bases between them. There are 12 residues in the CDR3. CDR3 residues: CASRGDSFVQFF. Here the CDR3 DNA reads TGTGCCAGCAGGGGGGACTCCTTCGTGCAGTTCTTC.